These T cell receptor beta chains were read from a single sample in a study of OX40 agonist ivuxolimab in advanced cancers. Assay: immunoSEQ multiplex PCR; the TCRdb copy retains only in-frame clones and omits some. Of about 41,000 clones detected, approximately 87% appear once; the ten largest clones hold around 3.4%. The input for sequencing was CD4+ or CD8+ T cells sorted from blood, taken in a trial of the OX40 agonist ivuxolimab. Source of these receptors: an adult with an advanced solid tumor such as melanoma, head and neck, liver or kidney cancer. CDR3s include the opening cysteine and the closing phenylalanine or tryptophan. The order of the fields is D gene, V gene, clone size, J gene, CDR3 DNA, CDR3 protein. The D gene is left open where the match is weak. Clone sizes are given selectively: once, few, many, or a class where the clone is expanded.

.,TRBV28,few,TRBJ1-2,TGTGCCAGCAAACGACTGTTCTATGGCTACACCTTC,CASKRLFYGYTF
TRBD2,TRBV4-1,.,TRBJ2-1,TGCGCCAGCAGCCAAGATTGGGGACTAGCGGGAGGTGAGCAGTTCTTC,CASSQDWGLAGGEQFF
.,TRBV7-9,.,TRBJ1-2,TGTGCCAGCAGCTCACAAGACAGCTATGGCTACACCTTC,CASSSQDSYGYTF
TRBD1,TRBV5-4,.,TRBJ2-2,TGTGCCAGCAGCCGGACCGGGACAGGGAACACCGGGGAGCTGTTTTTT,CASSRTGTGNTGELFF
TRBD1,TRBV28,.,TRBJ1-5,TGTGCCAGCGGCGCGACGGGCAGGGGGGATCAGCCCCAGCATTTT,CASGATGRGDQPQHF
.,TRBV28,.,TRBJ1-1,TGTGCCAGCAGCCTATACAGGGTAAACACTGAAGCTTTCTTT,CASSLYRVNTEAFF
.,TRBV2,.,TRBJ2-2,TGTGCCAGCCGACCCAACTCTAACAGGAACACCGGGGAGCTGTTTTTT,CASRPNSNRNTGELFF
.,TRBV10-3,.,TRBJ1-2,TGTGCCATCAGTGAGTCCAGCCTGGATGGCTACACCTTC,CAISESSLDGYTF
.,TRBV29-1,.,TRBJ2-6,TGCAGCGTTGGGAAAGCCTCTGGGGCCAACGTCCTGACTTTC,CSVGKASGANVLTF
TRBD1,TRBV7-3,.,TRBJ2-5,TGTGCCAGCAGCGCGGGACAGGGGCAAGAGACCCAGTACTTC,CASSAGQGQETQYF
.,TRBV10-3,.,TRBJ1-1,TGTGCCATCGGGGGAACGAACACTGAAGCTTTCTTT,CAIGGTNTEAFF
TRBD1,TRBV28,.,TRBJ1-5,TGTGCCAGCAGTTTATCGGGACAGGGCAATCAGCCCCAGCATTTT,CASSLSGQGNQPQHF
TRBD1,TRBV7-2,few,TRBJ2-5,TGTGCCAGCAGACGACAGGGGGCGGGAGAGACCCAGTACTTC,CASRRQGAGETQYF
.,TRBV30,.,TRBJ2-3,TGTGCCTGGAGGCAGGGACAAGTCACAGATACGCAGTATTTT,CAWRQGQVTDTQYF
.,TRBV7-2,.,TRBJ2-4,TGTGCCAGCAGCCCCGGGACACTACTAGCCAAAAACATTCAGTACTTC,CASSPGTLLAKNIQYF
.,TRBV18,.,TRBJ2-1,TGTGCCAGCTCACCACTGGCGGGACCTCGTTCCAATGAGCAGTTCTTC,CASSPLAGPRSNEQFF
.,TRBV12-5,.,TRBJ1-6,TGTGCTAGTGGTTTGGCAGAACGTTCACCCCTCCACTTT,CASGLAERSPLHF
TRBD1,TRBV19,few,TRBJ1-1,TGTGCCAGTAGTATAGAGCGTGGGACAGGGAACACTGAAGCTTTCTTT,CASSIERGTGNTEAFF